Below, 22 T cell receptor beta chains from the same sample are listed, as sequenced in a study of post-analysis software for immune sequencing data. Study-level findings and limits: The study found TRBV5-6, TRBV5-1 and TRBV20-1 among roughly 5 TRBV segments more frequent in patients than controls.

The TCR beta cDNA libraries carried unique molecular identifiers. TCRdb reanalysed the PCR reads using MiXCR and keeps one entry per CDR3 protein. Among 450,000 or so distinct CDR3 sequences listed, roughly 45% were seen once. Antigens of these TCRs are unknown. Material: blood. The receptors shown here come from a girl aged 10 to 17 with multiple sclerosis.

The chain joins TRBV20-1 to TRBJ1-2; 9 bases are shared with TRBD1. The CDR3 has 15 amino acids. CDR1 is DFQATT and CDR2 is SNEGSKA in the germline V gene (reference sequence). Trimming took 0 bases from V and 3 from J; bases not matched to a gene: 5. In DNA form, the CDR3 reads TGCAGTGCTAGAGATTTGGACAGGGGAGACTATGGCTACACCTTC. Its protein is CSARDLDRGDYGYTF.

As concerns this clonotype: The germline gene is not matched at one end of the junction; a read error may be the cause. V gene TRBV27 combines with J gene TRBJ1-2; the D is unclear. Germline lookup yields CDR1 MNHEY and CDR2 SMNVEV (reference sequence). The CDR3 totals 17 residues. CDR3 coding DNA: TGTGCCAGCAGTTCCCTACAGAAAACATTGTATAACTATGGCTGCACCTTC. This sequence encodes CASSSLQKTLYNYGCTF.

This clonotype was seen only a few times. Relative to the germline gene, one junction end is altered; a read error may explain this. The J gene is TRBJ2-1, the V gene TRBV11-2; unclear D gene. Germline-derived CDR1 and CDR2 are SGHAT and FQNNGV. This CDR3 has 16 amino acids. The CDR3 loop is CASSLVSRSSCNEQFF. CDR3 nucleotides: TGTGCCAGCAGCTTAGTGTCCAGGAGCTCCTGCAATGAGCAGTTCTTC.

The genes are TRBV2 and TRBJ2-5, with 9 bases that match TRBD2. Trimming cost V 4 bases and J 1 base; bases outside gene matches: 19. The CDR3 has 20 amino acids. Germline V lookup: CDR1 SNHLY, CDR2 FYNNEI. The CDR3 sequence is CASSVSETGLAGGAQETQYF. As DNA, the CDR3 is TGTGCCAGCAGTGTTTCCGAAACGGGACTAGCAGGAGGGGCCCAAGAGACCCAGTACTTC.

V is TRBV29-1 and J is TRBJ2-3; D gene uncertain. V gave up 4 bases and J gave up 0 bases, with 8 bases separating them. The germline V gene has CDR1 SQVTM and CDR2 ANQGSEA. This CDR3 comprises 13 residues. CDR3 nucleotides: TGCAGCGTTGTGGTAGATAGCACAGATACGCAGTATTTT. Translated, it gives CSVVVDSTDTQYF.

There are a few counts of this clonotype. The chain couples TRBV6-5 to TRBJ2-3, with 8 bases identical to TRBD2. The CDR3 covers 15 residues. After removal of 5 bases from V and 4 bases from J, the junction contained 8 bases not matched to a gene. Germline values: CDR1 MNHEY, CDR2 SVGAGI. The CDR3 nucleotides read TGTGCCAGCAGTCCGGGACTAGTTGGCGCAGATACGCAGTATTTT. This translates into CASSPGLVGADTQYF.

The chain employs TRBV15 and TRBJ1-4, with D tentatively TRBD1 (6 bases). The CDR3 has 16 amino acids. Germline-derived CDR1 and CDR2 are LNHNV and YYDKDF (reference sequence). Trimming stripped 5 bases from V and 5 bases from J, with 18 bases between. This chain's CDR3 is CATSAYFTGANEKLFF. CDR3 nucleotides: TGTGCCACCAGCGCCTATTTTACGGGGGCGAATGAAAAACTGTTTTTT. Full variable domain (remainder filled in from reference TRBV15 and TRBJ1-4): DAMVIQNPRYQVTQFGKPVTLSCSQTLNHNVMYWYQQKSSQAPKLLFHYYDKDFNNEADTPDNFQSRRPNTSFCFLDIRSPGLGDTAMYLCATSAYFTGANEKLFFGSGTQLSVL.

CDR3 DNA sequence: TGCAGTGCTACTGAGACTAGTTTGTTCGATACGCAGTATTTT. It yields the protein CSATETSLFDTQYF. The chain carries TRBV20-1 and TRBJ2-3, with D maybe TRBD2 (6 bases). This CDR3 contains 14 residues. Germline V gene sequence: CDR1 DFQATT, CDR2 SNEGSKA (reference sequence). Deletions cut 4 bases from V and 6 bases from J, with 17 bases between.

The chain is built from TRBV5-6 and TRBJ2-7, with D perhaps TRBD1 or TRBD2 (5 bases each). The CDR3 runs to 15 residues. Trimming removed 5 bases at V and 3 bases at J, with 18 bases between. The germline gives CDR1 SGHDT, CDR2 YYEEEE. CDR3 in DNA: TGTGCCAGCAGGTCCATAGGGGACGGGGACTACGAGCAGTACTTC. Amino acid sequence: CASRSIGDGDYEQYF.

In DNA, the CDR3 is TGCGCCAGCAGCCAAGGATTAGCGGTAAGCTCCTACAATGAGCAGTTCTTC. Encoded protein: CASSQGLAVSSYNEQFF. The chain has TRBV4-1 and TRBJ2-1; perhaps TRBD2 as D (6 bases). Between the trimmed V and J ends, which lost 1 base and 0 bases, there was a span of 13 bases. CDR1 is MGHRA, CDR2 YSYEKL, per germline. The CDR3 length is 17 residues.

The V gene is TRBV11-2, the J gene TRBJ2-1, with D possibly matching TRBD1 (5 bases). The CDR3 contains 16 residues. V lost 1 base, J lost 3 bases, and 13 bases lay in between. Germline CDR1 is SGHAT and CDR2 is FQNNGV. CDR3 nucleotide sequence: TGTGCCAGCAGCTTAGTGTTGGCAGGGCTCTACAATGAGCAGTTCTTC. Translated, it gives CASSLVLAGLYNEQFF.

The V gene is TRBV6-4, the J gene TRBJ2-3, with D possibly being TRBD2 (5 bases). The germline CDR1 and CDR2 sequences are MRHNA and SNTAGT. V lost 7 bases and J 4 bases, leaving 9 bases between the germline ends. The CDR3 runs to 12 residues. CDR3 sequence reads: CASMSRADTQYF. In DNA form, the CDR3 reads TGTGCCAGCATGTCGAGGGCAGATACGCAGTATTTT.

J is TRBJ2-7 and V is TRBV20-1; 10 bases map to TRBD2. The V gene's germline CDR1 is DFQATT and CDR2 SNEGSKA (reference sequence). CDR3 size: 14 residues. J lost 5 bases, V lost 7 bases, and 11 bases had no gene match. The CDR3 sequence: CSGESGRAEDEQYF. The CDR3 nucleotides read TGCAGTGGGGAAAGCGGGAGGGCCGAGGACGAGCAGTACTTC.

The CDR3, as DNA: TGCGCCAGCAGCGGGGCGGGAGCCGCAACTAATGAAAAACTGTTTTTT. Amino acids: CASSGAGAATNEKLFF. This chain links TRBV5-1 with TRBJ1-4; TRBD1 might be the D (5 bases). CDR3 length equals 16 residues. The germline gives CDR1 SGHRS, CDR2 YFSETQ. V lost 4 bases and J 0 bases, leaving 13 bases between the germline ends.

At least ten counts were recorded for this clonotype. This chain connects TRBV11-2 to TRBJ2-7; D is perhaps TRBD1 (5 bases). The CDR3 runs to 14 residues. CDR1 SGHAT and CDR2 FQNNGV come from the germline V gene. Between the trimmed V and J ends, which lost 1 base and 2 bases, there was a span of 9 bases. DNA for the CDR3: TGTGCCAGCAGCTTAGGACAGACAACCTACGAGCAGTACTTC. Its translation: CASSLGQTTYEQYF.

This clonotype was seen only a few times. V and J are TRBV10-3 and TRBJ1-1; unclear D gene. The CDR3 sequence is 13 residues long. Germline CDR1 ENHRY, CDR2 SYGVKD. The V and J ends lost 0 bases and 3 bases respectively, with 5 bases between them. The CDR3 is CAISESRDTEAFF. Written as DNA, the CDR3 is TGTGCCATCAGTGAGTCGCGGGACACTGAAGCTTTCTTT.

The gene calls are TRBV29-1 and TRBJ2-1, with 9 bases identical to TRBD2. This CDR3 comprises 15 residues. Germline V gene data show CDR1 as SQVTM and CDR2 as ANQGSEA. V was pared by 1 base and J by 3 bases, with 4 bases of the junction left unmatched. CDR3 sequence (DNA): TGCAGCGTTGAAGGACTAGCGGAGAACTACAATGAGCAGTTCTTC. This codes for CSVEGLAENYNEQFF.

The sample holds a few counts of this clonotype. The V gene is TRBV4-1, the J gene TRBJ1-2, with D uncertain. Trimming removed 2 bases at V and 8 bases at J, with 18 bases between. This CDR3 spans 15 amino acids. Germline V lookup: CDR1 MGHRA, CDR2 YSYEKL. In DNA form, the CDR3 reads TGCGCCAGCAGCCAACAACAATCGGAAAGCAGGGGCTACACCTTC. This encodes CASSQQQSESRGYTF.

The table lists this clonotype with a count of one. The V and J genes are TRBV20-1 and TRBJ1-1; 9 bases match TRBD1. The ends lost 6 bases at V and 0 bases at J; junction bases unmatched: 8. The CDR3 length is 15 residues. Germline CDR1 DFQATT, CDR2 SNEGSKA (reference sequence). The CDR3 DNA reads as TGCAGTGCGCCGAACAGGGGGCGAGTGAACACTGAAGCTTTCTTT. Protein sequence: CSAPNRGRVNTEAFF.

The DNA for the CDR3 is TGTGCCAGTAATCCGGACGGAACTTACGAGCAGTACTTC. Translated: CASNPDGTYEQYF. The chain combines TRBV19 with TRBJ2-4; no clear D gene. The J call could be wrong; TRBJ2-7 is a better fit for the DNA end. Germline CDR1 is LNHDA and CDR2 is SQIVND (reference sequence). CDR3 length: 13 amino acids.

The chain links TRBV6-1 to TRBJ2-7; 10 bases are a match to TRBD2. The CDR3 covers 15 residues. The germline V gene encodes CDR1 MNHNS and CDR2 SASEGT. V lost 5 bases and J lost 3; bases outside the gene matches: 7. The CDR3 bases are TGTGCCAGCAGTTCCCGGACTAGCGGAGGCTACGAGCAGTACTTC. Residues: CASSSRTSGGYEQYF.

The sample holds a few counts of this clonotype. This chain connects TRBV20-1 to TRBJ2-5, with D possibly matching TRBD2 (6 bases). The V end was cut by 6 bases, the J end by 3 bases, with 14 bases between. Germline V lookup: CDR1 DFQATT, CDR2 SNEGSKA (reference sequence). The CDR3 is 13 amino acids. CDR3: CSAETSREETQYF. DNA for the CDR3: TGCAGTGCGGAGACTAGTCGCGAAGAGACCCAGTACTTC.